This T cell receptor beta chain was obtained from a study of blood T cell repertoires in COVID-19 (dated by TCRdb to about 2020). About the investigation overall: Samples from collaborators originated in the United States, Italy and Spain and spanned both the acute and convalescent phases of COVID-19. The material from the prospective study consisted of cDNA or gDNA derived from T cells, B-cell-depleted T cells, or PBMCs. Subjects who had been exposed to COVID-19, were actively infected with it, or had recovered from it provided the deeply sampled blood TCRbeta repertoires that made up the dataset. A freely available public database, intended as a resource for researchers studying the immune response to SARS-CoV-2, is where the repertoires were released. The samples were drawn from the first 160 participants of the ongoing ImmuneRACE study and from under 1,500 subjects provided by 6 global collaborators. A de-identified subject ID, COVID-19 status, age in years and sex were almost always included in the sample metadata. HLA class I and class II types, where available, came from metadata supplied by the sample provider rather than from assay-based typing. Study-wide conclusions, independent of this receptor: How much clinical and demographic metadata was included differed by source and by participant, and the metadata was provided uncurated.

V trim: 4 bases; J trim: 5 bases; unmatched bases: 9. CDR1 ENHRY and CDR2 SYGVKD were looked up in the germline V gene. The cysteine opens and the phenylalanine closes a CDR3 of 17 amino acids. The CDR3 DNA has 51 bases and is translated from base 1. TCRbeta CDR3 regions were amplified from genomic DNA using the immunoSEQ Assay, a bias-controlled multiplex PCR. The paper's data handling went like this. The number of nucleated cells in each sample was estimated by amplification of reference gene primers within the assay. Sequence reads were collapsed and filtered to measure the absolute abundance of every unique TCRbeta CDR3 rearrangement. Productive Simpson clonality was computed per sample as the square root of Simpson's diversity index over productive rearrangements. TCRdb took over this immuneACCESS table, retaining in-frame rearrangements with V and J assigned. Such tables are incomplete; in checked studies, under half of the missing clones stem from an unresolved V gene, and the remainder is unexplained. That table is the source of V, J and clone size, and D and trimming were worked out from the DNA. Recorded for this sample are around 280,000 clones; approximately 90% of them occurred a single time. Roughly 6.3% of the sample belongs to the ten largest clones.

Participants in the prospective study were enrolled through a virtual design, were aged roughly 18 to 90 years, and lived in roughly 25 United States geographic areas. Cohort assignment in the prospective study relied on participant-reported clinical history from a screening survey and a study questionnaire. For ImmuneRACE Cohort 3, a participant was defined as recovered based on two consecutive negative NP/OP PCR tests, clearance by a healthcare professional, or resolution of symptoms. Each participant in the prospective study had whole blood, serum and a nasopharyngeal or oropharyngeal swab collected by mobile phlebotomists. Participants in the prospective study had the option to provide additional blood draws and questionnaires over a 2-month period. Before DNA extraction, blood samples from the prospective study were shipped at room temperature or frozen. On this clone itself: Its cognate antigen has yet to be identified. Base qualities are missing; no much larger clone stands one base away.

This TCR was sampled from a woman between 35 and 50 years old who had recovered from COVID-19. Sequencing used PBMCs or T cells enriched from blood (not recorded which). This sequence uses TRBV10-3 and TRBJ2-1; 12 junctional bases match TRBD2. CDR3 protein: CAISAIRLAGVHNEQFF. The sequenced DNA is TGTGCCATCAGTGCGATACGACTAGCGGGGGTTCACAATGAGCAGTTCTTC.